A selection of T cell receptor beta chains follows, all from one sample in a study of shared clonotypes between healthy human individuals. Sequencing used immunoSEQ multiplex PCR; TCRdb keeps in-frame clones, though not all of them. Among roughly 1.4 million clones, 98% to 99% were seen once, and the ten largest hold approximately 0.4%. The sequenced sample was naive CD4+ T cells sorted from blood. The receptors here all came from a man in his thirties or forties in good health. Each CDR3 is given with its conserved first and last residue. A D gene is named only where the DNA matches it firmly. Only some rows state a clone size, as once, few, many or a class for expanded clones.

V gene	J gene	clone size	D gene	CDR3 length	CDR3 DNA	CDR3 protein
TRBV5-1	TRBJ2-7	-	-	15	TGCGCCAGCAGCTTTGGGGGGTCGGTAAGCTACGAGCAGTACTTC	CASSFGGSVSYEQYF
TRBV29-1	TRBJ2-7	-	-	11	TGCAGCGTTGATTTGGGCTACGAGCAGTACTTC	CSVDLGYEQYF
TRBV18	TRBJ1-2	once	-	17	TGTGCCAGCTCACCACCGAGGGGAGGGATGTTCGGCTATGGCTACACCTTC	CASSPPRGGMFGYGYTF
TRBV9	TRBJ2-2	-	TRBD2	15	TGTGCCAGCAGCGTAGTTAGCGGGGGAACCGGGGAGCTGTTTTTT	CASSVVSGGTGELFF
TRBV19	TRBJ2-7	once	-	13	TGTGCCAGTAGCGGGACGGGTTTCTACGAGCAGTACTTC	CASSGTGFYEQYF
TRBV5-1	TRBJ2-7	-	-	16	TGCGCCAGCAGCTTGGCCTCGTTCGGGTTAGGCTACGAGCAGTACTTC	CASSLASFGLGYEQYF
TRBV7-9	TRBJ2-5	-	TRBD2	17	TGTGCCAGCAGCTTAGTAGGGAGGGCCAGGAGACAAGAGACCCAGTACTTC	CASSLVGRARRQETQYF
TRBV23-1	TRBJ1-2	-	-	15	TGCGCCAGCAGTTCCAGGACAGAGATGGTTTATGGCTACACCTTC	CASSSRTEMVYGYTF
TRBV28	TRBJ1-1	-	-	13	TGTGCCAGCAGTTTGGTCCGGGACACTGAAGCTTTCTTT	CASSLVRDTEAFF
TRBV29-1	TRBJ2-2	-	TRBD1	12	TGCAGCGGACAGGGCGACACCGGGGAGCTGTTTTTT	CSGQGDTGELFF
TRBV10-3	TRBJ2-7	once	-	13	TGTGCCATCATGGGAGCGACCTCCTACGAGCAGTACTTC	CAIMGATSYEQYF
TRBV28	TRBJ2-4	-	-	15	TGTGCCAGCAGTTTAACCACAGGGTCCAAAAACATTCAGTACTTC	CASSLTTGSKNIQYF
TRBV6-5	TRBJ2-1	-	TRBD2	16	TGTGCCAGCAGTTCTAGAACTAGCGGGAGGGCCAGAGGGCAGTTCTTC	CASSSRTSGRARGQFF
TRBV5-1	TRBJ1-1	-	TRBD1	23	TGCGCCAGCAGCTTGGCCGGAGGTATCAGGGGGACAGGGCTCGATCTTATAGACACTGAAGCTTTCTTT	CASSLAGGIRGTGLDLIDTEAFF
TRBV9	TRBJ2-3	-	-	11	TGTGCCAGCAGCTCTCGACGTACGCAGTATTTT	CASSSRRTQYF
TRBV5-1	TRBJ2-3	once	TRBD2	15	TGCGCCAGCAGCCCCGCGGGAGTACGGACAGATACGCAGTATTTT	CASSPAGVRTDTQYF
TRBV29-1	TRBJ2-3	-	TRBD1	18	TGCAGCGTTGAAGACGGGACAGGGGGCGCATCCGTTAGAGATACGCAGTATTTT	CSVEDGTGGASVRDTQYF
TRBV10-3	TRBJ2-6	-	-	18	TGTGCCATCAGTGGTCTATCGACAGGCTCGACTGGGGCCAACGTCCTGACTTTC	CAISGLSTGSTGANVLTF
TRBV30	TRBJ2-5	-	TRBD1	14	TGTGCCTGGAGCGTTGGGACAGTACAAGAGACCCAGTACTTC	CAWSVGTVQETQYF
TRBV15	TRBJ2-7	-	TRBD1	16	TGTGCCACCAGCAGCCCGACCAGGACAGGGGTCTACGAGCAGTACTTC	CATSSPTRTGVYEQYF
TRBV18	TRBJ2-3	-	-	13	TGTGCCAGCTCACCGGGTATCACAGATACGCAGTATTTT	CASSPGITDTQYF
TRBV6-1	TRBJ2-7	-	-	14	TGTGCCAGCAGTGGCGACCGGCACTCCTACGAGCAGTACTTC	CASSGDRHSYEQYF
TRBV27	TRBJ2-3	once	-	15	TGTGCCAGCAGTCCCCCGGGACCGCCTTTAGATACGCAGTATTTT	CASSPPGPPLDTQYF
TRBV28	TRBJ1-2	-	-	15	TGTGCCAGCAGTTTATTAGGGGGTACCTCCTATGGCTACACCTTC	CASSLLGGTSYGYTF
TRBV4-2	TRBJ2-1	-	-	13	TGTGCCAGCAGCCGACTAGGCTACAATGAGCAGTTCTTC	CASSRLGYNEQFF
TRBV15	TRBJ2-7	-	-	21	TGTGCCACCAGCAGAGATAGATACACCAACACCTCAACTAGAGGGACCTACGAGCAGTACTTC	CATSRDRYTNTSTRGTYEQYF
TRBV5-5	TRBJ2-7	once	-	15	TGTGCCAGCAACAACGCCGGGACATCTGCCTACGAGCAGTACTTC	CASNNAGTSAYEQYF
TRBV28	TRBJ2-7	-	-	16	TGTGCCAGCAGTTTAGCTGGACAGCCCAGCTTCTACGAGCAGTACTTC	CASSLAGQPSFYEQYF
TRBV18	TRBJ2-2	-	TRBD2	14	TGTGCCAGCCCAACCACGGGGGGAACCGGGGAGCTGTTTTTT	CASPTTGGTGELFF
TRBV10-2	TRBJ2-7	-	-	14	TGCGCCAGCAGCCCCGGGGGGCTGCCCTACGAGCAGTACTTC	CASSPGGLPYEQYF
TRBV5-1	TRBJ2-7	-	TRBD2	19	TGCGCCAGCAGCTTGGCCCGACGACTAGCCGCAAACCCATCCTACGAGCAGTACTTC	CASSLARRLAANPSYEQYF
TRBV7-2	TRBJ1-5	-	TRBD1	15	TGTGCCAGCAGCTTGAGACAGGGGGGAAATCAGCCCCAGCATTTT	CASSLRQGGNQPQHF
TRBV18	TRBJ1-2	-	-	14	TGTGCCAGCTCACCAAAGCGGGATAACTATGGCTACACCTTC	CASSPKRDNYGYTF
TRBV28	TRBJ2-3	-	-	16	TGTGCCAGCAGTTTAGTAGTGGGGTCCGGCACAGATACGCAGTATTTT	CASSLVVGSGTDTQYF
TRBV5-4	TRBJ2-7	-	TRBD2	14	TGTGCCAGCAGCCCTGGGACTATGAGGTACGAGCAGTACTTC	CASSPGTMRYEQYF
TRBV5-4	TRBJ2-3	-	-	14	TGTGCCAGCAGCCAGTCGTATAGCACAGATACGCAGTATTTT	CASSQSYSTDTQYF
TRBV7-9	TRBJ2-2	-	TRBD1	16	TGTGCCAGCAGCTTGGGTCGGACAGGGCAGTCCGGGGAGCTGTTTTTT	CASSLGRTGQSGELFF
TRBV5-6	TRBJ1-2	-	-	13	TGTGCCAGCAGCTTAATTTTGGTGCGCGGCTACACCTTC	CASSLILVRGYTF
TRBV19	TRBJ1-2	-	TRBD1	15	TGTGCCAGTAGTTACTACAGGGACAGTATCTATGGCTACACCTTC	CASSYYRDSIYGYTF
TRBV18	TRBJ2-5	once	TRBD1	15	TGTGCCAGCTCACCCACAGGGGCGAGACAAGAGACCCAGTACTTC	CASSPTGARQETQYF
TRBV2	TRBJ2-7	-	TRBD1	15	TGTGCCAGCAGTTCTAGGACAGGCGTATCCTACGAGCAGTACTTC	CASSSRTGVSYEQYF
TRBV7-9	TRBJ1-1	-	-	14	TGTGCCAGCAGCTTAGTCCCAGTGAACACTGAAGCTTTCTTT	CASSLVPVNTEAFF
TRBV19	TRBJ2-1	once	TRBD2	15	TGTGCCAGTAGTATAGCGGGAGGGCAATACAATGAGCAGTTCTTC	CASSIAGGQYNEQFF
TRBV5-1	TRBJ1-1	-	-	13	TGCGCCAGCCGGGGGCTCAGTTCGCACGGCTGCTTCTTT	CASRGLSSHGCFF
TRBV7-9	TRBJ2-5	-	-	13	TGTGCCAGCAGCGTAGACAGGTGGGAGACCCAGTACTTC	CASSVDRWETQYF
TRBV4-1	TRBJ1-5	-	-	13	TGCGCCAGCAGCCTCGGGGGAGACCAGCCCCAGCATTTT	CASSLGGDQPQHF
TRBV9	TRBJ2-5	-	-	14	TGTGCCAGCAGCGTCGGTCCGGGCAAAGAGACCCAGTACTTC	CASSVGPGKETQYF
TRBV18	TRBJ1-5	-	-	13	TGTGCCAGCTCACCAGATCTCAATCAGCCCCAGCATTTT	CASSPDLNQPQHF
TRBV5-1	TRBJ2-7	-	TRBD1	16	TGCGCCAGCAGCTTGTCCCACAGGGGGCCACAAGGTGAGCAGTACTTC	CASSLSHRGPQGEQYF
TRBV2	TRBJ1-5	-	-	14	TGTGCCAGCAGTGAGGGGGGGTTTGATCAGCCCCAGCATTTT	CASSEGGFDQPQHF
TRBV11-2	TRBJ2-3	-	-	16	TGTGCCAGCAGCTTAGTTGTCCTAGGGCAAACAGATACGCAGTATTTT	CASSLVVLGQTDTQYF
TRBV5-6	TRBJ1-1	-	-	13	TGTGCCAGCAGCTTGGCTGTCCACACTGAAGCTTTCTTT	CASSLAVHTEAFF
TRBV6-5	TRBJ1-3	once	-	15	TGTGCCAGCAGGATTACGGCAAGCTCTGGAAACACCATATATTTT	CASRITASSGNTIYF